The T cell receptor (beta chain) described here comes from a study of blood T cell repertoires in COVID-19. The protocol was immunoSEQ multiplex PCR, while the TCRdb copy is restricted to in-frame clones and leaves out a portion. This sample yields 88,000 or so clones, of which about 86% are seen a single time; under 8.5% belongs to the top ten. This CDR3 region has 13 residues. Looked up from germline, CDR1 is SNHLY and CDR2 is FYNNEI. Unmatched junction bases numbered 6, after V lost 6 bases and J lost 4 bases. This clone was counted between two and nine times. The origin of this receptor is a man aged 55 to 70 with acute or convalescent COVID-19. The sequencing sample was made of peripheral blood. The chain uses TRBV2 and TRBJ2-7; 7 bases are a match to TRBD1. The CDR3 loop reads CASSGQVTYEQYF. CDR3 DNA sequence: TGTGCCAGCAGCGGACAGGTTACTTACGAGCAGTACTTC.